These 18 T cell receptor beta chains were sequenced from one sample in a study of blood T cell repertoires in COVID-19. The table came from immunoSEQ multiplex PCR; TCRdb's copy has only in-frame clones and leaves some out. The sample lists roughly 380,000 clones; approximately 90% were seen once. Material for sequencing was peripheral blood. The receptors here all came from a woman in her thirties or forties with COVID-19, enrolled during active disease.

V is TRBV5-5 and J is TRBJ1-1; 10 bases map to TRBD1. This CDR3 region has 14 residues. V was pared by 4 bases and J by 5 bases, with 5 bases of the junction left unmatched. CDR1 is SGHKS and CDR2 is YYEKEE in the germline V gene (reference sequence). The CDR3 coding sequence is TGTGCCAGCAGCGGGGGACAGGGGTGGACTGAAGCTTTCTTT. Amino acids: CASSGGQGWTEAFF. Full variable domain (missing parts from reference TRBV5-5 and TRBJ1-1): DAGVTQSPTHLIKTRGQQVTLRCSPISGHKSVSWYQQVLGQGPQFIFQYYEKEERGRGNFPDRFSARQFPNYSSELNVNALLLGDSALYLCASSGGQGWTEAFFGQGTRLTVV.

The chain has TRBV7-2 and TRBJ1-2; the D is unclear. With 1 base removed from V and 4 bases from J, the gap between germline ends came to 10 bases. The CDR3 consists of 14 residues. Per the germline V gene, CDR1 is SGHTA and CDR2 is FQGNSA. The CDR3 nucleotides are TGTGCCAGCAGCTTAGTGCCGGGGAGCTATGGCTACACCTTC. It specifies CASSLVPGSYGYTF.

This chain links TRBV5-1 with TRBJ1-1; no clear D gene. Trimming took 0 bases from V and 0 from J, leaving 9 bases between them. CDR3 length: 15 amino acids. In germline, CDR1 is SGHRS, CDR2 YFSETQ. The CDR3 nucleotides are TGCGCCAGCAGCTTGGGTGGTCAGTTGAACACTGAAGCTTTCTTT. It encodes CASSLGGQLNTEAFF.

This clone came up once. The J gene is TRBJ2-7, the V gene TRBV11-2, with 9 bases identical to TRBD2. V was pared by 5 bases and J by 5 bases, with 4 bases of the junction left unmatched. Germline V gives CDR1 SGHAT, CDR2 FQNNGV. The CDR3 is made up of 13 amino acids. DNA for the CDR3: TGTGCCAGCAGCCCCGGACTAGCGAACGAGCAGTACTTC. Its translation: CASSPGLANEQYF.

The chain is built from TRBV28 and TRBJ1-4; tentatively, D is TRBD1 (6 bases). Trimming cost V 3 bases and J 10 bases, with 21 bases left between them. The germline V gene has CDR1 MDHEN and CDR2 SYDVKM. This CDR3 contains 16 residues. This CDR3 is CASSLLRGSGRGKLFF. The DNA for the CDR3 is TGTGCCAGCAGTTTGTTAAGGGGGTCGGGCAGAGGAAAACTGTTTTTT.

This chain joins TRBV30 and TRBJ1-3; D is unclear. Germline values: CDR1 GTSNPN, CDR2 SVGIG (reference sequence). V was shortened by 0 bases and J by 4 bases, with 19 bases between the two germline ends. This CDR3 contains 17 residues. The CDR3 DNA sequence: TGTGCCTGGAGTGTCGAAGGACTTCACTCAGGCGGAAACACCATATATTTT. Protein sequence: CAWSVEGLHSGGNTIYF.

As concerns this clone: The same CDR3 also results from other DNA sequences found in this sample. This CDR3 is CASSVAGASYNEQFF. Written as DNA, the CDR3 is TGTGCCAGCAGCGTAGCAGGGGCATCCTACAATGAGCAGTTCTTC. This chain joins TRBV9 and TRBJ2-1, with D possibly matching TRBD1 (6 bases). The CDR3 has 15 residues. With 0 bases removed from V and 1 base from J, the gap between germline ends came to 8 bases. Germline loops: CDR1 SGDLS, CDR2 YYNGEE.

This clone was seen only a few times. This chain links TRBV5-1 with TRBJ1-1; no clear D gene. V was trimmed by 4 bases and J by 5 bases, leaving 15 bases between them. CDR1 and CDR2 (germline): SGHRS, YFSETQ. The CDR3 runs to 14 residues. CDR3 in DNA: TGCGCCAGCAGCCAAGGACGATCGGGGACTGAAGCTTTCTTT. Translated, it gives CASSQGRSGTEAFF.

The chain carries TRBV5-1 and TRBJ2-2; 7 bases line up with TRBD1. Germline assignment: CDR1 SGHRS and CDR2 YFSETQ. After removal of 2 bases from V and 4 bases from J, the junction contained 11 bases not matched to a gene. The CDR3 sequence is 17 residues long. This chain's CDR3 is CASSFSLGQVSTGELFF. In DNA, the CDR3 is TGCGCCAGCAGCTTTTCCCTTGGACAGGTTTCCACCGGGGAGCTGTTTTTT.

The chain couples TRBV28 to TRBJ1-2; the D gene is possibly TRBD1 (5 bases). V gave up 6 bases and J gave up 2 bases, with 16 bases separating them. The CDR3 spans 15 residues. CDR1 MDHEN and CDR2 SYDVKM come from the germline V gene. CDR3 bases: TGTGCCAGCAGCGACCGGAGGGGACCAAACTATGGCTACACCTTC. Amino acids: CASSDRRGPNYGYTF.

The J gene is TRBJ1-5, the V gene TRBV19; D is ambiguous. With 5 bases removed from V and 7 bases from J, the gap between germline ends came to 9 bases. The CDR3 runs to 12 residues. CDR1 LNHDA and CDR2 SQIVND come from the germline V gene (reference sequence). The CDR3 is CASSFLGQPQHF. The CDR3 coding sequence is TGTGCCAGTAGTTTCCTGGGCCAGCCCCAGCATTTT.

The chain employs TRBV15 and TRBJ1-1; tentative D call: TRBD1 (5 bases). Germline V lookup: CDR1 LNHNV, CDR2 YYDKDF (reference sequence). The CDR3 totals 14 residues. V was trimmed by 1 base and J by 5 bases, leaving 11 bases between them. For the CDR3, the DNA is TGTGCCACCAGCAGAGTAGGGGTCGATACTGAAGCTTTCTTT. Its translation: CATSRVGVDTEAFF.

V usage is TRBV18 and J usage is TRBJ2-5, with 7 positions matching TRBD1. Losses at the gene ends were 2 bases for V and 2 bases for J; bases not matched to a gene: 11. CDR3 length equals 17 residues. The germline V gene encodes CDR1 KGHSH and CDR2 LQKENI. The CDR3 DNA sequence: TGTGCCAGCTCACCAAATTACAGGGGAGAACTACAAGAGACCCAGTACTTC. Translated: CASSPNYRGELQETQYF.

The V call is TRBV5-1, the J call TRBJ2-7; 8 bases line up with TRBD1. CDR3 length: 13 residues. Germline lookup yields CDR1 SGHRS and CDR2 YFSETQ. With V trimmed by 7 bases and J by 6 bases, 9 bases remained unmatched. The CDR3 DNA is TGCGCCAGCGGACAGGGTTTTGAGAGCGAGCAGTACTTC. It codes for CASGQGFESEQYF. Combining the CDR3 with reference TRBV5-1 and TRBJ2-7 gives the whole variable domain KAGVTQTPRYLIKTRGQQVTLSCSPISGHRSVSWYQQTPGQGLQFLFEYFSETQRNKGNFPGRFSGRQFSNSRSEMNVSTLELGDSALYLCASGQGFESEQYFGPGTRLTVT.

The table lists this clone with a few counts. The sample holds other DNA sequences that translate to the same CDR3. The V gene is TRBV6-5, the J gene TRBJ2-7; TRBD2 might be the D (6 bases). The CDR3 totals 13 residues. CDR1 is MNHEY and CDR2 is SVGAGI in the germline V gene. Trimming shortened V by 4 bases and J by 6 bases, and 13 bases separated the two germline ends. The CDR3 region is CASSSPGDGEQYF. CDR3 sequence (DNA): TGTGCCAGCAGTTCCCCGGGGGACGGCGAGCAGTACTTC.

The chain links TRBV4-1 to TRBJ1-2, with 9 bases fitting TRBD1. Germline V CDR1 and CDR2: MGHRA, YSYEKL. The CDR3 totals 17 residues. Unmatched junction bases numbered 12, after V lost 0 bases and J lost 7 bases. The CDR3: CASSQDWARDRARGYTF. The CDR3 DNA reads as TGCGCCAGCAGCCAAGATTGGGCCAGGGACAGGGCGCGTGGCTACACCTTC.

The chain is built from TRBV2 and TRBJ2-7, with 8 bases aligning to TRBD2. V was pared by 6 bases and J by 4 bases, with 5 bases of the junction left unmatched. The V gene's germline CDR1 is SNHLY and CDR2 FYNNEI. This CDR3 has 13 residues. Here the CDR3 reads CASRGLVLYEQYF. The CDR3 DNA is TGTGCCAGCAGGGGACTAGTTTTGTACGAGCAGTACTTC. Complete variable domain (other parts from reference TRBV2 and TRBJ2-7): EPEVTQTPSHQVTQMGQEVILRCVPISNHLYFYWYRQILGQKVEFLVSFYNNEISEKSEIFDDQFSVERPDGSNFTLKIRSTKLEDSAMYFCASRGLVLYEQYFGPGTRLTVT.

The chain is built from TRBV4-1 and TRBJ2-3, with 11 bases fitting TRBD2. Germline lookup yields CDR1 MGHRA and CDR2 YSYEKL. The CDR3 contains 18 residues. The junction had 9 bases not matched to a gene; V was cut back by 2 bases and J by 2 bases. CDR3 protein: CASSQLSSSGGPTDTQYF. The CDR3 DNA reads as TGCGCCAGCAGCCAACTAAGCTCTAGCGGGGGGCCCACAGATACGCAGTATTTT.